This T cell receptor (beta chain) was found in a study of cytomegalovirus exposure and HLA in healthy donors. PCR was performed using 60 Vbeta and 13 Jbeta primers. Only in-frame clones appear in the TCRdb table, and some are missing; sequencing was by immunoSEQ multiplex PCR. The sample comprises hundreds of thousands of clones, over 70% of which are singletons, and roughly 0.7% rests with the top ten. The study, taken as a whole, reports: An analysis done earlier found most TCR beta V segments productive about 87% or about 30% of the time. The classifier reportedly diagnosed cytomegalovirus status with high sensitivity and specificity. Later work found that TCR association rates differed between HLA loci; DRB1 had the most and HLA-C the fewest.

Between the trimmed V and J ends, which lost 4 bases and 0 bases, there was a span of 10 bases. Looked up from germline, CDR1 is SGHRS and CDR2 is YFSETQ. The CDR3 length is 14 residues. Details on this clone: The antigen is unknown.

V is TRBV5-1 and J is TRBJ1-1, with D maybe TRBD1 (5 bases). The TCR was taken from a boy aged 2-15 years in good health and CMV-seronegative. The sample comprised PBMCs. The DNA of the CDR3 is TGCGCCAGCAGCAACCCGACAGTGAACACTGAAGCTTTCTTT. Translating it yields CASSNPTVNTEAFF.